This T cell receptor (beta chain) was captured in a study of response to subunit inactivated influenza vaccine. This CDR3 has 19 amino acids. The ends lost 4 bases at V and 4 bases at J; junction bases unmatched: 15. The V gene's germline CDR1 is ENHRY and CDR2 SYGVKD. General study findings and limits: Authors suggested few new T cells are recruited by each seasonal influenza vaccination.

As regards this clonotype: Its antigen remains unidentified.

One entry per CDR3 protein results from TCRdb running MiXCR on the RT-PCR reads. The sample records hundreds of thousands of distinct CDR3 sequences, approximately 12% being singletons. The rearrangement links TRBV10-3 to TRBJ2-7; TRBD2 aligns across 14 bases. The sequence came from a man aged 50 or older who received an inactivated influenza vaccine. Sequencing was performed on PBMCs from blood, taken roughly 45 days after vaccination. CDR3 DNA sequence: TGTGCCATCAGTGGCGGACTAGCGGGGGGCCCTTTCTCGCTATACGAGCAGTACTTC. Amino acids: CAISGGLAGGPFSLYEQYF.